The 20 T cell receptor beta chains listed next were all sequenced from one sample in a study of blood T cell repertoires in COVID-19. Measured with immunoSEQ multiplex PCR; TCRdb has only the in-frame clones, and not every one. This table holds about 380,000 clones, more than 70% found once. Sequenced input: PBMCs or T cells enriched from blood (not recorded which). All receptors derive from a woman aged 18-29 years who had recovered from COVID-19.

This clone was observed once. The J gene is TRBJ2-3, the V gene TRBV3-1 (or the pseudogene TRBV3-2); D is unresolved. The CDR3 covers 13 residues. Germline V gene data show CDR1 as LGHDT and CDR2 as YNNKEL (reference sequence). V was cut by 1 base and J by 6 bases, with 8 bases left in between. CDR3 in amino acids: CASSQVSVDTQYF. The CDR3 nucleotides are TGTGCCAGCAGCCAAGTGTCTGTGGATACGCAGTATTTT.

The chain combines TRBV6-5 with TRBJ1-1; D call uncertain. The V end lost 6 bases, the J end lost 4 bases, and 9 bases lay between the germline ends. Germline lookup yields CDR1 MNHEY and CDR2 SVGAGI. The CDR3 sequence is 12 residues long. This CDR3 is CASRHSATEAFF. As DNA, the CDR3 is TGTGCCAGCAGACACAGTGCCACTGAAGCTTTCTTT.

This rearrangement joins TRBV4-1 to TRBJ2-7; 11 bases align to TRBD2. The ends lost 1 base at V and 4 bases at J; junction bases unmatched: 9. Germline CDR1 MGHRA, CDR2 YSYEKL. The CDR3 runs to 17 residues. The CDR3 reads CASSQVLRLAGQYEQYF. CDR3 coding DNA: TGCGCCAGCAGCCAAGTTCTTCGACTAGCGGGGCAGTACGAGCAGTACTTC.

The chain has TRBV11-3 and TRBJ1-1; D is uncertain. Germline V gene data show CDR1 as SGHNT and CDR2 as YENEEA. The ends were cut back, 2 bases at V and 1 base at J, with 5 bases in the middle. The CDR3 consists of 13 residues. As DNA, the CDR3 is TGTGCCAGCAGCTTAAACAGGAACACTGAAGCTTTCTTT. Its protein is CASSLNRNTEAFF.

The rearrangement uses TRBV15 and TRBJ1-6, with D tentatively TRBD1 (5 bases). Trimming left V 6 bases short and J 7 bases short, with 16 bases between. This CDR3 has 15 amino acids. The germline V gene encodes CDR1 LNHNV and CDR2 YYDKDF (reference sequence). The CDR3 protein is CATRGRGGTNSPLHF. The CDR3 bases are TGTGCCACCAGGGGCCGGGGGGGAACAAATTCACCCCTCCACTTT. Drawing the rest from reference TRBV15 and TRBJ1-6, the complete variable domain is DAMVIQNPRYQVTQFGKPVTLSCSQTLNHNVMYWYQQKSSQAPKLLFHYYDKDFNNEADTPDNFQSRRPNTSFCFLDIRSPGLGDTAMYLCATRGRGGTNSPLHFGNGTRLTVT.

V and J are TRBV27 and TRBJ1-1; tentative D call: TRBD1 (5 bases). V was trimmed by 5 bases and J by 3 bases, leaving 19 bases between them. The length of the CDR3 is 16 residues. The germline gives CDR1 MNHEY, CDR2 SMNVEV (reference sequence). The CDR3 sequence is CASSREAGETYTEAFF. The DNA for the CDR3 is TGTGCCAGCAGTCGAGAGGCGGGGGAAACTTACACTGAAGCTTTCTTT.

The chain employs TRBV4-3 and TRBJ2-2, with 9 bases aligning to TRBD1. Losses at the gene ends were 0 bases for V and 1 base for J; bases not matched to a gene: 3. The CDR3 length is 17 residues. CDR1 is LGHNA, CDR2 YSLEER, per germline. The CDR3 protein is CASSQDSGQGNTGELFF. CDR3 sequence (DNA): TGCGCCAGCAGCCAAGATTCGGGACAGGGGAACACCGGGGAGCTGTTTTTT.

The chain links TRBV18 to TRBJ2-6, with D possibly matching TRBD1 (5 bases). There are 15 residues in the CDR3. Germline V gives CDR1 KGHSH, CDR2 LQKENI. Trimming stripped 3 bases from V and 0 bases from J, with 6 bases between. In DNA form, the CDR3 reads TGTGCCAGCTCACCCGACAGCTCTGGGGCCAACGTCCTGACTTTC. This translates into CASSPDSSGANVLTF.

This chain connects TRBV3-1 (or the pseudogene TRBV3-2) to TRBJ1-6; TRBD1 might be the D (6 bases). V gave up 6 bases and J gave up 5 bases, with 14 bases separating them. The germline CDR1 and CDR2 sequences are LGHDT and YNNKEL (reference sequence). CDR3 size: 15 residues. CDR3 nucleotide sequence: TGTGCCAGCAGGGGGGGGGCCCAGGATAATTCACCCCTCCACTTT. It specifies CASRGGAQDNSPLHF.

CDR3 bases: TGTGCCAGCAGTTACCAACTAGCGACCACAGATACGCAGTATTTT. Translating gives CASSYQLATTDTQYF. This chain links TRBV6-5 with TRBJ2-3, with 7 bases identical to TRBD2. The CDR3 length is 15 residues. Germline CDR1 is MNHEY and CDR2 is SVGAGI. The junction had 4 bases not matched to a gene; V was cut back by 2 bases and J by 2 bases.

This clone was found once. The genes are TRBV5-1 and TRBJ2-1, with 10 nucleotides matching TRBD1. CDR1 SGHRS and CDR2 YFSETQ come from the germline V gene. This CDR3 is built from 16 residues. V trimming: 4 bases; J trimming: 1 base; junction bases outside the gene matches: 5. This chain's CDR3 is CASSMGQGPSYNEQFF. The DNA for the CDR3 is TGCGCCAGCAGCATGGGACAGGGGCCGTCCTACAATGAGCAGTTCTTC.

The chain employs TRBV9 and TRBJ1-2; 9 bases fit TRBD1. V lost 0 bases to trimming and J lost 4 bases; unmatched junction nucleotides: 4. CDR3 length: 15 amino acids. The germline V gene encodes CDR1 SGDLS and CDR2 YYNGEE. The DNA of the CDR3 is TGTGCCAGCAGCGTAGCCGGGACAGGGAGCTATGGCTACACCTTC. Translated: CASSVAGTGSYGYTF.

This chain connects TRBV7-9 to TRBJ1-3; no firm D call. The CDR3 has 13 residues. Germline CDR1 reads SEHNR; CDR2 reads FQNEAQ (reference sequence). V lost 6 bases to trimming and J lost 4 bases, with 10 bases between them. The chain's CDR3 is CASSLEDGNTIYF. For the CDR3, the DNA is TGTGCCAGCAGTCTAGAAGACGGAAACACCATATATTTT.

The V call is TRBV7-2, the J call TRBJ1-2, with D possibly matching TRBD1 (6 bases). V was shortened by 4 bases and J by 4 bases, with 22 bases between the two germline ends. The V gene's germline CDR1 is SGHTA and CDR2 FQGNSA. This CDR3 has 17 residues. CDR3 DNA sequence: TGTGCCAGCAGCTCGCCGAGCGAAACAGGGTCTGGCTATGGCTACACCTTC. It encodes CASSSPSETGSGYGYTF. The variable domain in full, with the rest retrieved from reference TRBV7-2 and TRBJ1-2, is GAGVSQSPSNKVTEKGKDVELRCDPISGHTALYWYRQSLGQGLEFLIYFQGNSAPDKSGLPSDRFSAERTGGSVSTLTIQRTQQEDSAVYLCASSSPSETGSGYGYTFGSGTRLTVV.

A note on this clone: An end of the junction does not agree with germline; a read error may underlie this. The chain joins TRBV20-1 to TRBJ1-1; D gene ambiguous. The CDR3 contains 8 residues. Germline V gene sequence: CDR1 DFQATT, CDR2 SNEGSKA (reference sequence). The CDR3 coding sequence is TGCAGTGCTAGCGCGGGGTACTTT. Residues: CSASAGYF.

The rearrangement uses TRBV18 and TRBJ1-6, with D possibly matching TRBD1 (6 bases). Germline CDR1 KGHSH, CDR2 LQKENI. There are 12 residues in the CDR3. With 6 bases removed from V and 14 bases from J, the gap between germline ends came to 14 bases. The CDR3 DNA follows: TGTGCCAGCTCGCCGGACAGCCTCGCCCTCCACTTT. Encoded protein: CASSPDSLALHF. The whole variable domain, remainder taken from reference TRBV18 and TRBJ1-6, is NAGVMQNPRHLVRRRGQEARLRCSPMKGHSHVYWYRQLPEEGLKFMVYLQKENIIDESGMPKERFSAEFPKEGPSILRIQQVVRGDSAAYFCASSPDSLALHFGNGTRLTVT.

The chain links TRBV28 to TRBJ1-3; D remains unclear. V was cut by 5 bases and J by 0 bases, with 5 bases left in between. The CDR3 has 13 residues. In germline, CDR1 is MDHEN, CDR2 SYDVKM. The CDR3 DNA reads TGTGCCAGCAGTCTAATCTCTGGAAACACCATATATTTT. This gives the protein CASSLISGNTIYF. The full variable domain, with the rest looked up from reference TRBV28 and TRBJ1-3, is DVKVTQSSRYLVKRTGEKVFLECVQDMDHENMFWYRQDPGLGLRLIYFSYDVKMKEKGDIPEGYSVSREKKERFSLILESASTNQTSMYLCASSLISGNTIYFGEGSWLTVV.

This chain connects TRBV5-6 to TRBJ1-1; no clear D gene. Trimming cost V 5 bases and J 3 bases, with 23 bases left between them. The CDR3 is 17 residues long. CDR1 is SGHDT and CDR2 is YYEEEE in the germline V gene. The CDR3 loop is CASSFLANSIDDTEAFF. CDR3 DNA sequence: TGTGCCAGCAGTTTTCTAGCAAACTCGATAGACGACACTGAAGCTTTCTTT. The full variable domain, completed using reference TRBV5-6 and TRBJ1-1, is DAGVTQSPTHLIKTRGQQVTLRCSPKSGHDTVSWYQQALGQGPQFIFQYYEEEERQRGNFPDRFSGHQFPNYSSELNVNALLLGDSALYLCASSFLANSIDDTEAFFGQGTRLTVV.

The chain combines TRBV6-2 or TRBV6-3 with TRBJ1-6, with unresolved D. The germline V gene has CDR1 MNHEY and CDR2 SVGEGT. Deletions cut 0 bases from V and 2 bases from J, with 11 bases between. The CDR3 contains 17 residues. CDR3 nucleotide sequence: TGTGCCAGCAGTTACTCTGTCGGGGAAGCCTATAATTCACCCCTCCACTTT. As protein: CASSYSVGEAYNSPLHF.

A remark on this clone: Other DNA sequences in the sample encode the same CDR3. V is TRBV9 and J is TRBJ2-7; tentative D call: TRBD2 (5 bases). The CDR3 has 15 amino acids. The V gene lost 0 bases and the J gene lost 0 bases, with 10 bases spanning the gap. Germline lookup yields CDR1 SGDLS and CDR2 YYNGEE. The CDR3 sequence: CASSVDGGSSYEQYF. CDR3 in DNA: TGTGCCAGCAGCGTAGACGGTGGGAGCTCCTACGAGCAGTACTTC.